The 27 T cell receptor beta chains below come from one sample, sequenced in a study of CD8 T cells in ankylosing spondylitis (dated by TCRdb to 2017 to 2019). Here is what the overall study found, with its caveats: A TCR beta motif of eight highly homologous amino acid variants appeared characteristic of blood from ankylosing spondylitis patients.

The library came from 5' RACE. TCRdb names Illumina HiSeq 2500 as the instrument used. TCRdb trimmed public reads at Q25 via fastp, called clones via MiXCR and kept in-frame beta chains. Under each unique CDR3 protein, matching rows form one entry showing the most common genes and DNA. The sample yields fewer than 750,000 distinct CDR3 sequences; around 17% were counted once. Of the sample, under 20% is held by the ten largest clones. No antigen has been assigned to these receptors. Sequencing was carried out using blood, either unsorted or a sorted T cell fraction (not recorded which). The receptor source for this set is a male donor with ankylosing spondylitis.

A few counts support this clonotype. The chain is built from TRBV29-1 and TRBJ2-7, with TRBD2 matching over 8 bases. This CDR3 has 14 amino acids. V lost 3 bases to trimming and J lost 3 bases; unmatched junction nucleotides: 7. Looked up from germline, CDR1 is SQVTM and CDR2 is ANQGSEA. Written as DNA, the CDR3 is TGCAGCGTTGAGGGGAGCGGGAGTCGCTACGAGCAGTACTTC. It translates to CSVEGSGSRYEQYF.

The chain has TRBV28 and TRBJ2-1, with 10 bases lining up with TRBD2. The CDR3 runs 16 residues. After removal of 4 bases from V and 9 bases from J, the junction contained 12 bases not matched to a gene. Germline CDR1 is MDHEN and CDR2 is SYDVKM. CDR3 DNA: TGTGCCAGCAGTTCGCACTTAGCGGGAGGTTGGTCTGAGCAGTTCTTC. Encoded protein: CASSSHLAGGWSEQFF.

DNA for the CDR3: TGCGCCAGCAGCAGGGTTGGAGCACAGGGGGCTTTTCACGAGCAGTACTTC. Translating it yields CASSRVGAQGAFHEQYF. The chain links TRBV5-1 to TRBJ2-7; 9 bases are shared with TRBD1. CDR1 is SGHRS, CDR2 YFSETQ, per germline. Losses at the gene ends were 4 bases for V and 5 bases for J; bases not matched to a gene: 16. This CDR3 is 17 amino acids long.

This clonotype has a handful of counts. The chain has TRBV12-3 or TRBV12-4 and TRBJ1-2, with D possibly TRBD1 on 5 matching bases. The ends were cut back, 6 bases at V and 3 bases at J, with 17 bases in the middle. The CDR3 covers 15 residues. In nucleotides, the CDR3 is TGTGCCAGCAGACAACGGGGGTTAGGAGACTATGGCTACACCTTC. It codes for CASRQRGLGDYGYTF.

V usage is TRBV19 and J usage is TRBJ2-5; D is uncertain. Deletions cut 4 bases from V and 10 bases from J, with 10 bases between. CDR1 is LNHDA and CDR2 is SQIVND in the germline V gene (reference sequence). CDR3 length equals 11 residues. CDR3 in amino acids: CASSTGLNQYF. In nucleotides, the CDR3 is TGTGCCAGTAGTACGGGTCTTAACCAGTACTTC. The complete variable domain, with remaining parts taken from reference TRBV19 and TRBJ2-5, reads DGGITQSPKYLFRKEGQNVTLSCEQNLNHDAMYWYRQDPGQGLRLIYYSQIVNDFQKGDIAEGYSVSREKKESFPLTVTSAQKNPTAFYLCASSTGLNQYFGPGTRLLVL.

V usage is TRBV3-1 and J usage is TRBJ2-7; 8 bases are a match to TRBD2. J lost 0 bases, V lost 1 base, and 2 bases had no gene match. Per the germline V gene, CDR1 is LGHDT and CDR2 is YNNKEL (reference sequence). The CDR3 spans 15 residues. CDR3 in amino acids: CASSQGLASSYEQYF. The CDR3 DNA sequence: TGTGCCAGCAGCCAAGGACTAGCGAGCTCCTACGAGCAGTACTTC.

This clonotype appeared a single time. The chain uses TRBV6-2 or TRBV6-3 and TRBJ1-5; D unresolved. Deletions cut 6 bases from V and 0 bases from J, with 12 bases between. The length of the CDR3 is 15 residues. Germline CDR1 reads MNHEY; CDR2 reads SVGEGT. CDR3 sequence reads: CASSRTSSSNQPQHF. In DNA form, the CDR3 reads TGTGCCAGCAGCCGAACCAGCAGTAGCAATCAGCCCCAGCATTTT.

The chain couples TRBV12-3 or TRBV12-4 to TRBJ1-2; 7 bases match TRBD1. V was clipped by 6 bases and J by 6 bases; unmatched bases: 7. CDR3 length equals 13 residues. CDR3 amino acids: CASSHGTVDGYTF. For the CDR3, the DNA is TGTGCCAGCAGCCACGGGACAGTGGATGGCTACACCTTC.

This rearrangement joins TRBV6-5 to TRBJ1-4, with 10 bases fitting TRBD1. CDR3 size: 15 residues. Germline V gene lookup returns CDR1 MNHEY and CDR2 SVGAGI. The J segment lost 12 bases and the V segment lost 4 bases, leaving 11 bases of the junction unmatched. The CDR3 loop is CASSFMTGGSVQLFF. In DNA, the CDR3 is TGTGCCAGCAGTTTCATGACAGGGGGCTCAGTTCAACTGTTTTTT.

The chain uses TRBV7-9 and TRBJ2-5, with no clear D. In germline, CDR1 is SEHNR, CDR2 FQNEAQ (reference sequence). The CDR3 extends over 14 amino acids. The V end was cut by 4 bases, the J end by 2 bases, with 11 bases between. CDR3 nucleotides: TGTGCCAGCAGCTGGGGTATGGGACAAGAGACCCAGTACTTC. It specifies CASSWGMGQETQYF. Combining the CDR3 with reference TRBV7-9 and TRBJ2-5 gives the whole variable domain DTGVSQNPRHKITKRGQNVTFRCDPISEHNRLYWYRQTLGQGPEFLTYFQNEAQLEKSRLLSDRFSAERPKGSFSTLEIQRTEQGDSAMYLCASSWGMGQETQYFGPGTRLLVL.

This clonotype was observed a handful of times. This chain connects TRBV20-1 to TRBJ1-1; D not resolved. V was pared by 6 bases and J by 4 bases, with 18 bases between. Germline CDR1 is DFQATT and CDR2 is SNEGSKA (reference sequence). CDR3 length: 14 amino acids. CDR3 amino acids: CSALSPQPSTEAFF. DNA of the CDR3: TGCAGTGCCCTTAGCCCACAGCCCAGCACTGAAGCTTTCTTT.

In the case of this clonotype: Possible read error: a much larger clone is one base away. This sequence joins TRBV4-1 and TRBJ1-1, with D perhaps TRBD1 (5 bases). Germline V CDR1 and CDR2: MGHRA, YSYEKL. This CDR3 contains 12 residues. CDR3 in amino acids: CTSSKGETEAFF. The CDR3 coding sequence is TGCACCAGCAGCAAAGGGGAGACTGAAGCTTTCTTT.

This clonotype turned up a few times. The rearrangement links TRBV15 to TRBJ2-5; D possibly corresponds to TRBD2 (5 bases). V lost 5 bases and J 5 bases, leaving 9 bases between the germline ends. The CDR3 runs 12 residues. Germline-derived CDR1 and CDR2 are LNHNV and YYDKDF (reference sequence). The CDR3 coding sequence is TGTGCCACCAGCTTCGGGAAGGAGACCCAGTACTTC. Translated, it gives CATSFGKETQYF. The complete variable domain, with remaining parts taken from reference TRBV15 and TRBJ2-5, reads DAMVIQNPRYQVTQFGKPVTLSCSQTLNHNVMYWYQQKSSQAPKLLFHYYDKDFNNEADTPDNFQSRRPNTSFCFLDIRSPGLGDTAMYLCATSFGKETQYFGPGTRLLVL.

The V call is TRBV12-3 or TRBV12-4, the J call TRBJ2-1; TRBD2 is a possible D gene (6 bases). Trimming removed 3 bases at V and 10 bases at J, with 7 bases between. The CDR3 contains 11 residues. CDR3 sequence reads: CASSFGREQFF. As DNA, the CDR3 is TGTGCCAGCAGTTTCGGGAGAGAGCAGTTCTTC.

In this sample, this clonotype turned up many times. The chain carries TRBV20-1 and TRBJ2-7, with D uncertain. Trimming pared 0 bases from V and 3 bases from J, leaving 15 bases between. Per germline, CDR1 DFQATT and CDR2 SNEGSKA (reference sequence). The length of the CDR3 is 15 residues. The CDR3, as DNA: TGCAGTGCTAGAGATGATCCCAGTTCTATCTACGAGCAGTACTTC. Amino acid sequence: CSARDDPSSIYEQYF.

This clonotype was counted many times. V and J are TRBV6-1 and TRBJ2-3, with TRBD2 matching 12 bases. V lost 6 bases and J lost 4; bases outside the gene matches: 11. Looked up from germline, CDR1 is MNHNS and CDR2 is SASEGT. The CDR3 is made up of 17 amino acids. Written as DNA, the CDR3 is TGTGCCAGCAGCCCCCTTCCGGGACTAGCGGGTTCAGATACGCAGTATTTT. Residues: CASSPLPGLAGSDTQYF.

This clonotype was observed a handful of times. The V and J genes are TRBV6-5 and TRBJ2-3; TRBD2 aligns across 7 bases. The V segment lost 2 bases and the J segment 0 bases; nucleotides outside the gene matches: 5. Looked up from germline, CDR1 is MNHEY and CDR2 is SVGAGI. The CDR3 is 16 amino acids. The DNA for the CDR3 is TGTGCCAGCAGTTACCCTCCGGGACTAAGCACAGATACGCAGTATTTT. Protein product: CASSYPPGLSTDTQYF.

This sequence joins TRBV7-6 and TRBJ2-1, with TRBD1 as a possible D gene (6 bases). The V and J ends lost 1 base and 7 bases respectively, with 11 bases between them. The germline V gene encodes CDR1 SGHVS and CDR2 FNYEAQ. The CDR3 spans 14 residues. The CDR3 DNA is TGTGCCAGCAGCTTAGGGGTAAGGGGGAATGAGCAGTTCTTC. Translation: CASSLGVRGNEQFF.

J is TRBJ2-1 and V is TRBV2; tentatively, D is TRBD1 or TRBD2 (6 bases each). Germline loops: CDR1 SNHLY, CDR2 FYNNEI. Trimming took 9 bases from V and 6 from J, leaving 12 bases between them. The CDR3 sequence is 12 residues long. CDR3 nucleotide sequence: TGTGCCAGGCGGGACATCTTCAATGAGCAGTTCTTC. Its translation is CARRDIFNEQFF.

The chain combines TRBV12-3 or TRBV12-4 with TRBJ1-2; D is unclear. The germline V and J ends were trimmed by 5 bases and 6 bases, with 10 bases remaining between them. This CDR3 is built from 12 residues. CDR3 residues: CASSPALDGYTF. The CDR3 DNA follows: TGTGCCAGCAGTCCCGCGTTAGATGGCTACACCTTC.

The CDR3 loop is CASSPFGGSNSYEQYF. In DNA, the CDR3 is TGTGCCAGCAGCCCCTTTGGAGGGTCGAACTCCTACGAGCAGTACTTC. This chain links TRBV7-3 with TRBJ2-7; D may be TRBD2 (6 bases). The germline V gene encodes CDR1 SGHTA and CDR2 FQGTGA. The length of the CDR3 is 16 residues. Trimming cost V 5 bases and J 0 bases, with 17 bases left between them.

CDR3 nucleotides: TGCAGTGCTAGGGGACTAGCGGGAGTTAACAATGAGCAGTTCTTC. This codes for CSARGLAGVNNEQFF. The V call is TRBV20-1, the J call TRBJ2-1; 14 nucleotides line up with TRBD2. CDR1 is DFQATT and CDR2 is SNEGSKA in the germline V gene (reference sequence). This CDR3 has 15 amino acids. The ends lost 3 bases at V and 5 bases at J; junction bases unmatched: 3.

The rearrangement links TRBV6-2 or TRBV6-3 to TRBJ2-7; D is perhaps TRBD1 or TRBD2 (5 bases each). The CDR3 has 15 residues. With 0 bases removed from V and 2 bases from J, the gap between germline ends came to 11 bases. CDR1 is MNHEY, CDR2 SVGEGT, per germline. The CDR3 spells CASSYSPRGPYEQYF. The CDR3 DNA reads TGTGCCAGCAGTTACTCGCCCCGGGGACCCTACGAGCAGTACTTC.

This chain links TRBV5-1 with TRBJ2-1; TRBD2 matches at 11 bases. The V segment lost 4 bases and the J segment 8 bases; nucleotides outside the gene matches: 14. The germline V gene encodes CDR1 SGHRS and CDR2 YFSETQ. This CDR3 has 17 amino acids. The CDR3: CASSALAGGPPRYEQFF. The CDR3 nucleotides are TGCGCCAGCAGCGCCCTAGCGGGGGGCCCTCCAAGGTATGAGCAGTTCTTC.

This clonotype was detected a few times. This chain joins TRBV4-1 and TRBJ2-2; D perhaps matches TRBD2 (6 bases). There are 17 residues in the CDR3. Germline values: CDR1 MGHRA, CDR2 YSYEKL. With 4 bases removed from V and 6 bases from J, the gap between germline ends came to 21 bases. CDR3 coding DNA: TGCGCCAGCAGCCTCGGCGGCCGGGGGTCTTGGGCCGGGGAGCTGTTTTTT. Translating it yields CASSLGGRGSWAGELFF.

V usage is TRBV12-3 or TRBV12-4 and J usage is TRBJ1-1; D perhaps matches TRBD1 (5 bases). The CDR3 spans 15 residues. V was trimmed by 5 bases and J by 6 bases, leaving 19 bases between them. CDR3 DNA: TGTGCCAGCAGTCAATCCCCCAGGGACGGCGCTGAAGCTTTCTTT. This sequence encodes CASSQSPRDGAEAFF.

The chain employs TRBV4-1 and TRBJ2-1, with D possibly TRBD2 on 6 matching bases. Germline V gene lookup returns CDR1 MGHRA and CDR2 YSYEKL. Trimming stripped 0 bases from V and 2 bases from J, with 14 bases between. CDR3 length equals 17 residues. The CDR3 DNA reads TGCGCCAGCAGCCAAGATTGGGAGTGGGGGGCCTACAATGAGCAGTTCTTC. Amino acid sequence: CASSQDWEWGAYNEQFF.